This T cell receptor (beta chain) was sequenced during a study of blood T cell repertoires in COVID-19. Whole-study context: Whether acute or convalescent, the COVID-19 samples came from the United States, Italy and Spain. T cells, B-cell-depleted T cells, or PBMCs provided the cDNA or gDNA that served as material.

Per the original data handling: The authors estimated nucleated cell counts from reference gene primer amplification. Using immunoSEQ multiplex PCR, the repertoire was profiled, and TCRdb retains in-frame clones only, with some absent. The V and J calls and clone size were taken over from that table, and D and trimming were inferred from the DNA. This sample carries about 150,000 clones, roughly 80% of them seen once, and the ten largest clones take about 1.8%. Germline V gives CDR1 LNHDA, CDR2 SQIVND (reference sequence). The CDR3 totals 22 residues. Trimming removed 6 bases from V and 6 bases from J; junction bases left unmatched: 32.

J is TRBJ2-7 and V is TRBV19; TRBD1 matches 10 bases. The specimen was peripheral blood. The TCR originated in a man older than 75 with acute or convalescent COVID-19. This CDR3 reads CASRPGQGLVARFELKASEQYV. CDR3 coding DNA: TGTGCCAGTAGGCCGGGACAGGGGTTAGTCGCCCGCTTTGAACTGAAAGCCAGCGAGCAGTACGTC.